This TCR beta chain was sequenced for a study of blood T cell repertoires in COVID-19. In the original workflow: The authors estimated nucleated cell counts from reference gene primer amplification. The protocol was immunoSEQ multiplex PCR, while the TCRdb copy is restricted to in-frame clones and leaves out a portion. V, J and clone size were drawn from that table, and D and trimming were deduced from the DNA. The sample has more than 200,000 clones, around 90% seen once. V lost 3 bases to trimming and J lost 0 bases, with 3 bases between them. CDR3 length: 13 amino acids. The V gene is TRBV12-3 or TRBV12-4, the J gene TRBJ1-3; D not resolved. The TCR originated in a human donor in a cohort sampled during active COVID-19. The sequenced sample was peripheral blood. DNA for the CDR3: TGTGCCAGCAGTTTGAGCTCTGGAAACACCATATATTTT. It yields the protein CASSLSSGNTIYF.